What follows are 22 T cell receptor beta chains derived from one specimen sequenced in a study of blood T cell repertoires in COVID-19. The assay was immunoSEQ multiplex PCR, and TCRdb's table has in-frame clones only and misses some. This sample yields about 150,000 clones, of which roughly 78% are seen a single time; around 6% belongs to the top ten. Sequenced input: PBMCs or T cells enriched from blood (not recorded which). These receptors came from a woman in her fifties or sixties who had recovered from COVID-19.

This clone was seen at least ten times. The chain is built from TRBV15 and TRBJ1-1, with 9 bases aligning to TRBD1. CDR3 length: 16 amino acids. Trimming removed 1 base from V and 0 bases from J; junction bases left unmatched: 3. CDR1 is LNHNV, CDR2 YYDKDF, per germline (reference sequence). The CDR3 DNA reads TGTGCCACCAGCAGAGGGGGGGACAGGGTGAACACTGAAGCTTTCTTT. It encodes CATSRGGDRVNTEAFF.

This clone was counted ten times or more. CDR3 sequence (DNA): TGTGCCAGCAGTTACTCGAGGCCCATGAACACTGAAGCTTTCTTT. This encodes CASSYSRPMNTEAFF. V gene TRBV6-5 combines with J gene TRBJ1-1; no reliable D call. The CDR3 length is 15 residues. Germline assignment: CDR1 MNHEY and CDR2 SVGAGI. V was trimmed by 0 bases and J by 0 bases, leaving 8 bases between them.

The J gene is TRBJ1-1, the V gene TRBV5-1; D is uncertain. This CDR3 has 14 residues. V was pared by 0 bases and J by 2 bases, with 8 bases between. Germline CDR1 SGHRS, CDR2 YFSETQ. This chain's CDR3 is CASSLGAANTEAFF. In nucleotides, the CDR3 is TGCGCCAGCAGCTTGGGTGCGGCTAACACTGAAGCTTTCTTT.

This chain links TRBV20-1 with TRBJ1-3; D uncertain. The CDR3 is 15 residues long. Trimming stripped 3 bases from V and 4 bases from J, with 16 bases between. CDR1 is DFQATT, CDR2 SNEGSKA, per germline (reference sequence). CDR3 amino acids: CSASRGSRRGNTIYF. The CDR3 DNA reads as TGCAGTGCTAGTCGCGGGAGCCGGCGGGGAAACACCATATATTTT.

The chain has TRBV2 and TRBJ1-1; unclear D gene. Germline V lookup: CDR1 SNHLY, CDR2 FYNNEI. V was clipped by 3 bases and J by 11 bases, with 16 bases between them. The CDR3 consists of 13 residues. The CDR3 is CASSEYGPSGAFF. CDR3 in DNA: TGTGCCAGCAGTGAGTACGGTCCGTCCGGGGCTTTCTTT.

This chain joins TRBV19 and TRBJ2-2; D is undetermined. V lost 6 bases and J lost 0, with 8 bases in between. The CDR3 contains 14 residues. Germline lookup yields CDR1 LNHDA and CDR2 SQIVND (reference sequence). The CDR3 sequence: CASSPPANTGELFF. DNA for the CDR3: TGTGCCAGTAGCCCCCCGGCGAACACCGGGGAGCTGTTTTTT.

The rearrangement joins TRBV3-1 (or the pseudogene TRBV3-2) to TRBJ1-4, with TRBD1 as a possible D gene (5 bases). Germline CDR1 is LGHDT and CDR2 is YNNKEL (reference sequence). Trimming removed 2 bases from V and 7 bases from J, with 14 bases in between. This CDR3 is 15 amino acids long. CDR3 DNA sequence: TGTGCCAGCAGCCAAACGTCAGGGAGGGGTGAAAAACTGTTTTTT. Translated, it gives CASSQTSGRGEKLFF.

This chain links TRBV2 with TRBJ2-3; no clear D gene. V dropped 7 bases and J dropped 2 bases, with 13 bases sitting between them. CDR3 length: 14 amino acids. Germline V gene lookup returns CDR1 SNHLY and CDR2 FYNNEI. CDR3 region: CASIRVESTDTQYF. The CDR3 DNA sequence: TGTGCCAGCATCCGGGTAGAGTCCACAGATACGCAGTATTTT.

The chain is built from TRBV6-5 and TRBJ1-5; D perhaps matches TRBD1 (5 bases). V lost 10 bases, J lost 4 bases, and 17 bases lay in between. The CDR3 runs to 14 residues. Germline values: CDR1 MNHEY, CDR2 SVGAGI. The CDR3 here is CATRMGGTNQPQHF. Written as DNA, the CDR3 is TGTGCCACCCGGATGGGGGGTACTAATCAGCCCCAGCATTTT.

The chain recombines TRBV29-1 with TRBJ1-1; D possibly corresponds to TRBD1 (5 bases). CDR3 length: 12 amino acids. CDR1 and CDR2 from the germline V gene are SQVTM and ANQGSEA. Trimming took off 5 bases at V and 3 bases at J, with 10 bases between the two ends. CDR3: CSVTRGDTEAFF. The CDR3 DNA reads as TGCAGCGTTACTCGGGGGGACACTGAAGCTTTCTTT. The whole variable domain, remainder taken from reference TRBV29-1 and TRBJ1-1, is SAVISQKPSRDICQRGTSLTIQCQVDSQVTMMFWYRQQPGQSLTLIATANQGSEATYESGFVIDKFPISRPNLTFSTLTVSNMSPEDSSIYLCSVTRGDTEAFFGQGTRLTVV.

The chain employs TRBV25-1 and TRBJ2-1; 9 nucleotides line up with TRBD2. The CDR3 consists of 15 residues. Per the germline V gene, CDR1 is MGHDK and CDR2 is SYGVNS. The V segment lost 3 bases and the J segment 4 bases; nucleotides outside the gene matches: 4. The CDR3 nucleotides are TGTGCCAGCAGTGATAAGCGGGGGGTTTACAATGAGCAGTTCTTC. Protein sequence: CASSDKRGVYNEQFF.

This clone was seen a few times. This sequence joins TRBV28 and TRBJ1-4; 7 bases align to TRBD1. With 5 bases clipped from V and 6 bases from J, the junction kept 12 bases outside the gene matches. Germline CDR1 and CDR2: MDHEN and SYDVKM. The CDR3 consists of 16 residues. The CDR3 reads CASSPNTGTDYEKLFF. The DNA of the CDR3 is TGTGCCAGCAGTCCCAACACCGGGACAGATTATGAAAAACTGTTTTTT.

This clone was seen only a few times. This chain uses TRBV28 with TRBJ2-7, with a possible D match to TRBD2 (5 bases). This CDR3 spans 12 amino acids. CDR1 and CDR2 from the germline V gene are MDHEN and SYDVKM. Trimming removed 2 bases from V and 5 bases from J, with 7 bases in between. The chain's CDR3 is CASSLPGNEQYV. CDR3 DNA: TGTGCCAGCAGTTTACCCGGGAACGAGCAGTACGTC.

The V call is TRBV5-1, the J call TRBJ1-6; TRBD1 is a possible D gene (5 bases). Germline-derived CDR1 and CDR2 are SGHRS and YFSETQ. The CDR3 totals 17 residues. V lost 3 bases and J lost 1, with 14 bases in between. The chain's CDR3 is CASSWGRGRSYNSPLHF. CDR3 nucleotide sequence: TGCGCCAGCAGCTGGGGTAGGGGCAGGTCCTATAATTCACCCCTCCACTTT.

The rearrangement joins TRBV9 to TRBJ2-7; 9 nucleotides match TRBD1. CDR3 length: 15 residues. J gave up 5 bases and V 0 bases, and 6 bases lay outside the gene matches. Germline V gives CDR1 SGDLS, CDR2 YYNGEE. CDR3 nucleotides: TGTGCCAGCAGCGTAGGAGGGACAGGGAGTCACGAGCAGTACTTC. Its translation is CASSVGGTGSHEQYF.

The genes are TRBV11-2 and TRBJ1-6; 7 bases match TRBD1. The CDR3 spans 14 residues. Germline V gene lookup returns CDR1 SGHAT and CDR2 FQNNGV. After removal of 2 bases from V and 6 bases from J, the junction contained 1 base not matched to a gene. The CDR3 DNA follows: TGTGCCAGCAGCTTAAACAGGGGTAATTCACCCCTCCACTTT. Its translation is CASSLNRGNSPLHF.

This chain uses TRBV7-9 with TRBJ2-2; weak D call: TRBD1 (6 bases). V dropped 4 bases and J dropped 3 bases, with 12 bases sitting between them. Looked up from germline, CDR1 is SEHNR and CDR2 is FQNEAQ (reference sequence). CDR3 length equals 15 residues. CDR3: CASSSGVVDTGELFF. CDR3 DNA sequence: TGTGCCAGCAGCTCAGGGGTGGTTGACACCGGGGAGCTGTTTTTT.

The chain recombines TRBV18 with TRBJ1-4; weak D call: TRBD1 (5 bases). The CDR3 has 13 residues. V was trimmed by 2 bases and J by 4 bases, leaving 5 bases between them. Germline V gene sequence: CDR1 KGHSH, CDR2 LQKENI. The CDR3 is CASSPDSNEKLFF. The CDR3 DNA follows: TGTGCCAGCTCACCAGACAGTAATGAAAAACTGTTTTTT.

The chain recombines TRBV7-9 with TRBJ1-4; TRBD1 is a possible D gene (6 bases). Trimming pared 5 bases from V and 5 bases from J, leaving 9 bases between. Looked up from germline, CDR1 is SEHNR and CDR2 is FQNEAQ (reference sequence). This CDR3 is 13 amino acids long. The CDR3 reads CASSPGQNEKLFF. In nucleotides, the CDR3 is TGTGCCAGCAGCCCAGGACAGAATGAAAAACTGTTTTTT.

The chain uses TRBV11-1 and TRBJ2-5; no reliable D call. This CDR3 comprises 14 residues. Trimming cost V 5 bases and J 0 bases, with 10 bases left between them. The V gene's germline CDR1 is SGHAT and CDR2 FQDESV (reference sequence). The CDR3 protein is CASSLDQYQETQYF. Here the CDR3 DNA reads TGTGCCAGCAGCCTAGACCAGTACCAAGAGACCCAGTACTTC.

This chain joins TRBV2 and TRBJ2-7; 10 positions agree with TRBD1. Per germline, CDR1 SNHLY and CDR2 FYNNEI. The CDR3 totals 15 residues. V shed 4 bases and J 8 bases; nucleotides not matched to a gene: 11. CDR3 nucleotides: TGTGCCAGCAGTGTTTTGGGACAGGGGAGTCCACAGCAGTACGTC. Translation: CASSVLGQGSPQQYV.

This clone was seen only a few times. The CDR3 DNA follows: TGTGCCAGCAGTTCCGGACAGCCGGGGGGGGAAAAACTGTTTTTT. Translated, it gives CASSSGQPGGEKLFF. This chain links TRBV27 with TRBJ1-4; D is perhaps TRBD1 (6 bases). The CDR3 length is 15 residues. The ends were cut back, 4 bases at V and 8 bases at J, with 17 bases in the middle. Germline V CDR1 and CDR2: MNHEY, SMNVEV (reference sequence).